This TCR beta chain was captured by sequencing in a study of human T cells and chemical hapten exposure. As for the study in general: Mainly, slight library volume differences in the pool made TCR yields vary. Study-wide results and caveats: Counts of TCRs expanded at PT1 correlated positively with patch test score.

Described time point: patch test 1, 2 weeks after DPC sensitization. Treatment defined: therapeutic diphenylcyclopropenone sensitization with weekly scalp DPC. The study enrolled 18 to 70-year-old alopecia patients suitable for DPC. Germline V gene sequence: CDR1 SQVTM, CDR2 ANQGSEA. V lost 1 base to trimming and J lost 1 base; unmatched junction nucleotides: 0. CDR3 length equals 13 residues. A few counts support this clonotype. Its target is unknown. MiXCR, applied by TCRdb to the RACE reads, yields one record per CDR3 protein. Of nearly 350,000 distinct CDR3 sequences in the sample, about 7% were seen once.

The chain employs TRBV29-1 and TRBJ2-5; 7 nucleotides align to TRBD1. Sequenced here: whole blood, sampled in connection with sensitization to the hapten diphenylcyclopropenone (DPC). The receptor comes from a young woman with alopecia areata. Some clones in this sample may be carry-over from other donors' samples. The CDR3 coding sequence is TGCAGCGTTGAAGGGGACAGCCAAGAGACCCAGTACTTC. Encoded protein: CSVEGDSQETQYF.